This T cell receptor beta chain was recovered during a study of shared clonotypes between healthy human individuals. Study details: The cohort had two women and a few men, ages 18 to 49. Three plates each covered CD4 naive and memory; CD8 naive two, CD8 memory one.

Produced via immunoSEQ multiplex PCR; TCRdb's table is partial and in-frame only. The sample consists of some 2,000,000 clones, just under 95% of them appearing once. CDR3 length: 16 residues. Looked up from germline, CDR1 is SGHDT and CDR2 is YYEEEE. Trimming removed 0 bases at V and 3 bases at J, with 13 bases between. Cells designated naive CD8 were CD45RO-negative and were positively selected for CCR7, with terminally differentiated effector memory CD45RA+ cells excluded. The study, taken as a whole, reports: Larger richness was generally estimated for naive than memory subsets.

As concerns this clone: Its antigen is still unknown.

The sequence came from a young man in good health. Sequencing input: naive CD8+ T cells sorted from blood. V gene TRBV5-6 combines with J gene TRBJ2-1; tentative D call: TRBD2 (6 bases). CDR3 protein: CASSLGGGDYYNEQFF. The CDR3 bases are TGTGCCAGCAGCTTGGGAGGCGGGGATTACTACAATGAGCAGTTCTTC.